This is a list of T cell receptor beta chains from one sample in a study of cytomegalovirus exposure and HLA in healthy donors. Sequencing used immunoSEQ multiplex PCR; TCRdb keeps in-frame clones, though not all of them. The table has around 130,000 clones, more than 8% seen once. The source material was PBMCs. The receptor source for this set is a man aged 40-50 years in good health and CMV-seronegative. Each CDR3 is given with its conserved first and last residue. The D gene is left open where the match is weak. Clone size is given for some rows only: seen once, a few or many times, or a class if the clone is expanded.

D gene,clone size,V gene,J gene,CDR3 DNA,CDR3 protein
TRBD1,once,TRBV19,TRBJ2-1,TGTGCCAGTACCCCCCGGGACAGGTACAATGAGCAGTTCTTC,CASTPRDRYNEQFF
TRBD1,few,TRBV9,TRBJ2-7,TGTGCCAGCAGCGTAGAAGACAGGGGCTTC,CASSVEDRGF
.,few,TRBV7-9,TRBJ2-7,TGTGCCAGCAGCTTGGGCAGGGACTACGAGCAGTACTTC,CASSLGRDYEQYF
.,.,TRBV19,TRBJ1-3,TGTGCCAGTAGTAATGGGGGGATCAGGGTAGCTGGAAACACCATATATTTT,CASSNGGIRVAGNTIYF
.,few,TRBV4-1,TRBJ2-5,TGCGCCAGCAGCCATCCCTCCCCCACAGCACAAGAGACCCAGTACTTC,CASSHPSPTAQETQYF
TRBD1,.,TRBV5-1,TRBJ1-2,TGCGCCAGCAGCTTGGGACAGGGGGCGACTAACTATGGCTACACCTTC,CASSLGQGATNYGYTF
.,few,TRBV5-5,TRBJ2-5,TGTGCCAGCAGCCCCGGCTACAAGGTGGAGGAGACCCAGTACTTC,CASSPGYKVEETQYF
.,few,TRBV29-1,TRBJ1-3,TGCAGCGTTGAATCTGCTGGAAACACCATATATTTT,CSVESAGNTIYF
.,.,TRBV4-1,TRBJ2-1,TGCGCCAGCAGCCAAGAGGTCGGGGGTAGGAATGAGCAGTTCTTC,CASSQEVGGRNEQFF
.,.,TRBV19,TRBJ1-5,TGTGCCAGTAGTATCAGGCACAATAGCAATCAGCCCCAGCATTTT,CASSIRHNSNQPQHF
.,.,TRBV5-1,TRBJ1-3,TGCGCCAGCAGCTTGGTGGGAGACCCAACCAACACCATATATTTT,CASSLVGDPTNTIYF
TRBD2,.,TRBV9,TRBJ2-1,TGTGCCAGCAGCGCCCTAGCGGGAGCCTACAATGAGCAGTTCTTC,CASSALAGAYNEQFF
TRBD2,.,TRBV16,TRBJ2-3,TGTGCCAGCAGCCAACCCGGGACTAGCGGGGGGGCCGTGGATACGCAGTATTTT,CASSQPGTSGGAVDTQYF
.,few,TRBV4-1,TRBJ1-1,TGCGCCAGCAGCCAAGAAGTACAGGTGGATACTGAAGCTTTCTTT,CASSQEVQVDTEAFF
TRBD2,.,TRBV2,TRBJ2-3,TGTGCCAGCAGTGAACCAGCGGGGGGGCCCGATACGCAGTATTTT,CASSEPAGGPDTQYF
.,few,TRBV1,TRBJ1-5,TGCACCAGTACCGGACAGCGCCCTTATAGCAATCAGCCCCAGCATTTT,CTSTGQRPYSNQPQHF
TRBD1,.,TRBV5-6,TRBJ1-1,TGTGCCAGCAGCCCCGGGACAGGGAGCACTGAAGCTTTCTTT,CASSPGTGSTEAFF
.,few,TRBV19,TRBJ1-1,TGTGCCAGTAGTCCAAGATATGGGAGCACTGAAGCTTTCTTT,CASSPRYGSTEAFF
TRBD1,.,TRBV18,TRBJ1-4,TGTGCCAGCTCACCAAGACAGGGTGGGACTAATGAAAAACTGTTTTTT,CASSPRQGGTNEKLFF
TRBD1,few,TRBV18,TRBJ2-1,TGTGCCAGCTCACCCGGACAGGGGGCGTTGAATGAGCAGTTCTTC,CASSPGQGALNEQFF
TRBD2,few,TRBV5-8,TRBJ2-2,TGTGCCAGCAGCCTAGGAGCGGGGGGGGCGATCGGGGAGCTGTTTTTT,CASSLGAGGAIGELFF
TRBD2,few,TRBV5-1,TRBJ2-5,TGCGCCAGCAGCTTCCAGCGGGGTCCCGAGACCCAGTACTTC,CASSFQRGPETQYF
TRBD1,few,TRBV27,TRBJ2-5,TGTGCCAGCAGTATGCCGGGACAGCAAGAGACCCAGTACTTC,CASSMPGQQETQYF
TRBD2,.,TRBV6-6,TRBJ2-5,TGTGCCAGCAACCTAGCGGGGGGGCCAGAGACCCAGTACTTC,CASNLAGGPETQYF
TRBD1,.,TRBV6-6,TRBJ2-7,TGTGCCAGCACCCTCCCCGGGACAGGGGGTACCTACGAGCAGTACTTC,CASTLPGTGGTYEQYF
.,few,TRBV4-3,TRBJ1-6,TGCGCCAGCAGCCAAGATCCGAATTCACCCCTCCACTTT,CASSQDPNSPLHF